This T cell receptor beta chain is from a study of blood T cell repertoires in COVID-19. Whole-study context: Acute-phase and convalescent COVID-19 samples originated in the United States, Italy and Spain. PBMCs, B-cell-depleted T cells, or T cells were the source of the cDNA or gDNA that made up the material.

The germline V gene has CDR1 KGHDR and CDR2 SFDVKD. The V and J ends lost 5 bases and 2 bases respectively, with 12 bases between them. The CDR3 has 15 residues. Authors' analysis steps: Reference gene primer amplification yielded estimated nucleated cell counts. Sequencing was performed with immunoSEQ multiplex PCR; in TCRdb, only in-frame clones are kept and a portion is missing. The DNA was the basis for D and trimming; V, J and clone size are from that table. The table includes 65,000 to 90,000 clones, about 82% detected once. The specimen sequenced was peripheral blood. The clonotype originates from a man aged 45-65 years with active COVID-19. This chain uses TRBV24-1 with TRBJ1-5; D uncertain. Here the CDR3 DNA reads TGTGCCACCAGTGGTAGAGGTTTGGGCAATCAGCCCCAGCATTTT. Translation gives CATSGRGLGNQPQHF.